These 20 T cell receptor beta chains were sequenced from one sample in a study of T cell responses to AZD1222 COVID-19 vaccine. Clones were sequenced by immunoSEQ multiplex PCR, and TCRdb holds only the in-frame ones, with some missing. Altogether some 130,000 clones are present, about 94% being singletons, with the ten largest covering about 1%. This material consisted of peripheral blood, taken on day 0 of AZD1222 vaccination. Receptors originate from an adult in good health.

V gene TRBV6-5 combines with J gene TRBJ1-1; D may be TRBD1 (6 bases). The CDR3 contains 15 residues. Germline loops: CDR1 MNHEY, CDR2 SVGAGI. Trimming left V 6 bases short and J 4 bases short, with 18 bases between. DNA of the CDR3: TGTGCCAGCAGCTCAGCCAGGGGTTGGGTCACTGAAGCTTTCTTT. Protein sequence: CASSSARGWVTEAFF.

For the CDR3, the DNA is TGCGCCAGCAGTAAGGGACAGGGTAGTTACACTGAAGCTTTCTTT. Its protein product is CASSKGQGSYTEAFF. V is TRBV5-1 and J is TRBJ1-1, with 9 bases identical to TRBD1. V lost 5 bases and J lost 3; bases outside the gene matches: 8. CDR3 length: 15 residues. Germline CDR1 is SGHRS and CDR2 is YFSETQ.

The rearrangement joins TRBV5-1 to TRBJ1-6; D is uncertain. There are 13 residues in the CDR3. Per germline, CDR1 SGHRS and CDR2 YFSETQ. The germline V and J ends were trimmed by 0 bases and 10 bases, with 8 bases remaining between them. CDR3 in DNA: TGCGCCAGCAGCTTGGGGGAGAGGTCACCCCTCCACTTT. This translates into CASSLGERSPLHF.

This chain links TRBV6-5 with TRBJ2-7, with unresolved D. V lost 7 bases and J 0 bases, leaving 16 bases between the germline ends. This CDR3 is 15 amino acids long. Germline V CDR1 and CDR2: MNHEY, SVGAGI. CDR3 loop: CASIDVQVNSYEQYF. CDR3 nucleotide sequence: TGTGCCAGCATCGACGTACAAGTGAACTCCTACGAGCAGTACTTC.

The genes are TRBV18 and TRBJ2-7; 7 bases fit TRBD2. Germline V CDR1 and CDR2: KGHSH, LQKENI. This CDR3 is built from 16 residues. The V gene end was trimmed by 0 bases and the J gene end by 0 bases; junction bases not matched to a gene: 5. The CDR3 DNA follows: TGTGCCAGCTCACCACCCGGGGGAGGGCTCTCCTACGAGCAGTACTTC. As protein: CASSPPGGGLSYEQYF.

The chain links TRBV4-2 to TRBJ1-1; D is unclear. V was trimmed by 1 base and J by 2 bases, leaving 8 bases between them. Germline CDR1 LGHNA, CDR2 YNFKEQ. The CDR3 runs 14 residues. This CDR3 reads CASSQVLLNTEAFF. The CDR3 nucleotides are TGTGCCAGCAGCCAAGTCCTCTTAAACACTGAAGCTTTCTTT.

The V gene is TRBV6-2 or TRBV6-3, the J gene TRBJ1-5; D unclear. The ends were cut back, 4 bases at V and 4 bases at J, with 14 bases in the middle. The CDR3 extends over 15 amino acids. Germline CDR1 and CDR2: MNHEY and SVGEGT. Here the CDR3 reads CASSWGGSGNQPQHF. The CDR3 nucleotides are TGTGCCAGCAGTTGGGGAGGGTCGGGAAATCAGCCCCAGCATTTT.

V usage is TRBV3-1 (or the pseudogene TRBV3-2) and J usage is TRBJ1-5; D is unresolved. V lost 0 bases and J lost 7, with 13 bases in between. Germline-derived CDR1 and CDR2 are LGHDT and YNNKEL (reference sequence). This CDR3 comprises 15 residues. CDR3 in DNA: TGTGCCAGCAGCCAAGATAAGGGTTTTGTGCAGCCCCAGCATTTT. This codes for CASSQDKGFVQPQHF.

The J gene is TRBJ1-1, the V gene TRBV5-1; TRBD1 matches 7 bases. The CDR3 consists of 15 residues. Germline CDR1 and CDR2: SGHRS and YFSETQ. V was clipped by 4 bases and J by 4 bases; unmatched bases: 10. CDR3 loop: CASSPGTATFTEAFF. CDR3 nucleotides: TGCGCCAGCAGCCCCGGGACAGCGACCTTCACTGAAGCTTTCTTT.

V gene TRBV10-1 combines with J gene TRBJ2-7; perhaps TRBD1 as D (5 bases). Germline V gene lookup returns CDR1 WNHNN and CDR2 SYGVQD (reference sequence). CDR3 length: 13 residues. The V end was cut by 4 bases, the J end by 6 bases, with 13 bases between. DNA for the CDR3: TGCGCCAGCAGTGTCCAGGGTGGCGCCGAGCAGTACTTC. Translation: CASSVQGGAEQYF.

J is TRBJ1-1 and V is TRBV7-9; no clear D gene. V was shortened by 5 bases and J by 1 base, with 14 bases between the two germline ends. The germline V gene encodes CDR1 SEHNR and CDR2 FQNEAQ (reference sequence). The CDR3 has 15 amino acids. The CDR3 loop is CASSLSAASNTEAFF. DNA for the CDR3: TGTGCCAGCAGCCTCTCGGCTGCATCGAACACTGAAGCTTTCTTT. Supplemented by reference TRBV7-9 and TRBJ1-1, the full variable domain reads DTGVSQNPRHKITKRGQNVTFRCDPISEHNRLYWYRQTLGQGPEFLTYFQNEAQLEKSRLLSDRFSAERPKGSFSTLEIQRTEQGDSAMYLCASSLSAASNTEAFFGQGTRLTVV.

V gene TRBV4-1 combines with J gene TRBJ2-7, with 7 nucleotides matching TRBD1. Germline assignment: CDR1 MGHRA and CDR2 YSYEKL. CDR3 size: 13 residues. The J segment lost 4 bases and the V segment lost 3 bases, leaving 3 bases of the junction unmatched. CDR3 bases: TGCGCCAGCAGCCAGATACAGGGGTACGAGCAGTACTTC. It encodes CASSQIQGYEQYF.

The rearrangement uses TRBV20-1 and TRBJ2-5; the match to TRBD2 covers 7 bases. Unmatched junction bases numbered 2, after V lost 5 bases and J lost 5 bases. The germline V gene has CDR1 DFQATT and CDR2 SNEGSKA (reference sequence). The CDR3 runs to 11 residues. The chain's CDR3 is CSAGTIETQYF. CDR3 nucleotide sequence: TGCAGTGCTGGGACTATCGAGACCCAGTACTTC.

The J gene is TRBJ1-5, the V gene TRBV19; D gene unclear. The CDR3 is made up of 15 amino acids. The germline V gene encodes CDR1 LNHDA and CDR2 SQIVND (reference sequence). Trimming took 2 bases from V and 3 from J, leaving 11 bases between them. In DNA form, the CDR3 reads TGTGCCAGTAGTATAACGGGAAGGCTCAATCAGCCCCAGCATTTT. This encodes CASSITGRLNQPQHF.

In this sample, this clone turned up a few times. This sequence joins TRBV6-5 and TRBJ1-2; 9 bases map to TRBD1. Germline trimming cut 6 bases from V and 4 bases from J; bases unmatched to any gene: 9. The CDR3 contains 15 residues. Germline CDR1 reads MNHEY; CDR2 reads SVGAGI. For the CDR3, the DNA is TGTGCCAGCAGAAGCACAGGGGGCGCTGGCTATGGCTACACCTTC. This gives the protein CASRSTGGAGYGYTF.

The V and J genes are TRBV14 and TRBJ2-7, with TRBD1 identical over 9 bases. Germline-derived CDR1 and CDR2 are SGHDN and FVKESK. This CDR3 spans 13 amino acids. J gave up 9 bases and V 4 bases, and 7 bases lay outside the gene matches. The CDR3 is CASSLLQGAWQYF. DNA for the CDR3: TGTGCCAGCAGCCTCCTACAGGGGGCTTGGCAGTACTTC.

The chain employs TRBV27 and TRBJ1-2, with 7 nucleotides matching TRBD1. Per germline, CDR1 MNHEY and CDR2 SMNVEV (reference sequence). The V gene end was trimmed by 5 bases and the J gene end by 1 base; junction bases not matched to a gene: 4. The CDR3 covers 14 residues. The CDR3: CASSRQGINYGYTF. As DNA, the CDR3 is TGTGCCAGCAGTAGACAGGGTATTAACTATGGCTACACCTTC.

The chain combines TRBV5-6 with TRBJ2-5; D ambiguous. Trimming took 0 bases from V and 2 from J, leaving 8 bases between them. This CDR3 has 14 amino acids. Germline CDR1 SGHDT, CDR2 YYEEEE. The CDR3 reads CASSLVMGQETQYF. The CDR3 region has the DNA TGTGCCAGCAGCTTGGTCATGGGGCAAGAGACCCAGTACTTC.

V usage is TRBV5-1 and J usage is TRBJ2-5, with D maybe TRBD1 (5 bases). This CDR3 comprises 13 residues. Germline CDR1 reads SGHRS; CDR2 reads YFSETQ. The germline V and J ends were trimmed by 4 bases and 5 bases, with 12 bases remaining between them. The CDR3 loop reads CASSRGPGETQYF. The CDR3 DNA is TGCGCCAGCAGCCGCGGACCAGGGGAGACCCAGTACTTC.

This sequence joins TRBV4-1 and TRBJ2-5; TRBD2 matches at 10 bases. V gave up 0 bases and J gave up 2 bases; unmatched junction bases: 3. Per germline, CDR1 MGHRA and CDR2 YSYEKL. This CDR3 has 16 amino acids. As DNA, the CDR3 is TGCGCCAGCAGCCAAGAAGAGCGGGGGGGACAAGAGACCCAGTACTTC. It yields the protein CASSQEERGGQETQYF.